This record looks at one TCR beta chain sequence and its context. Its cognate antigen is unknown. This specimen belongs to a study of T cell repertoires in cytomegalovirus infection. Study-level points and caveats: The ex vivo response was dominated by HLA-C-restricted CMV-specific TCR beta clonotypes.

TCRdb used MiXCR to reprocess the reads, holding one entry per CDR3 protein. The sample consists of 150,000 to 200,000 distinct CDR3 sequences, under 20% of them appearing once. The junction had 5 bases not matched to a gene; V was cut back by 0 bases and J by 8 bases. The CDR3 runs to 16 residues. CDR1 SQVTM and CDR2 ANQGSEA come from the germline V gene. The receptor's source is a human donor in good health (CMV status not recorded). Some clones in this sample may be carry-over from other donors' samples. This chain connects TRBV29-1 to TRBJ2-1; 15 bases are a match to TRBD2. Material for sequencing was CD8+ T cells from PBMCs. CDR3 residues: CSVEDSGLAGGYEQFF. CDR3 DNA sequence: TGCAGCGTTGAAGATTCGGGACTAGCGGGAGGCTATGAGCAGTTCTTC.